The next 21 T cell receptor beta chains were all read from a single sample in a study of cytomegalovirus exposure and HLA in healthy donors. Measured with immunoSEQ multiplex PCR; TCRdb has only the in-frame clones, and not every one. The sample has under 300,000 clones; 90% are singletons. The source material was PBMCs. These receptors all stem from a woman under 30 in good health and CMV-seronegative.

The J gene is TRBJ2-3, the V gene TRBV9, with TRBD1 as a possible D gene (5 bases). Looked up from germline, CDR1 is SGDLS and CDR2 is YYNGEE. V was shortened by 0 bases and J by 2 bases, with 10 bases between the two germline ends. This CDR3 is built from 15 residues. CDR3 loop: CASSVGGSSTDTQYF. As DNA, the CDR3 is TGTGCCAGCAGCGTAGGGGGCAGCTCCACAGATACGCAGTATTTT. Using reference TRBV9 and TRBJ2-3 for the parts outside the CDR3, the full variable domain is DSGVTQTPKHLITATGQRVTLRCSPRSGDLSVYWYQQSLDQGLQFLIQYYNGEERAKGNILERFSAQQFPDLHSELNLSSLELGDSALYFCASSVGGSSTDTQYFGPGTRLTVL.

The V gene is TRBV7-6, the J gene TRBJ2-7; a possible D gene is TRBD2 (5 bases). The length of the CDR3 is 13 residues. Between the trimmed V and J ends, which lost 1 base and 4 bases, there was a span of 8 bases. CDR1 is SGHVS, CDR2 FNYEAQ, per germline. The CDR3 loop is CASSLGTGYEQYV. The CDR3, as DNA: TGTGCCAGCAGCTTAGGGACGGGGTACGAGCAGTACGTC.

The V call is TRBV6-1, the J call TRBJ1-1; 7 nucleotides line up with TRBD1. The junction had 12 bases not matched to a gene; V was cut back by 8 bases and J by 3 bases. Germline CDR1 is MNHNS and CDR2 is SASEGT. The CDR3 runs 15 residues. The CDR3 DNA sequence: TGTGCCAGCTACAGGGGACTTCTTGGGGACACTGAAGCTTTCTTT. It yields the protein CASYRGLLGDTEAFF.

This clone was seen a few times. CDR3 nucleotides: TGTGCCAGCAGCTTAGTTAGGACCCGCTCAGGGGAGACCCAGTACTTC. This sequence encodes CASSLVRTRSGETQYF. This chain connects TRBV7-2 to TRBJ2-5, with TRBD1 as a possible D gene (5 bases). Trimming left V 1 base short and J 5 bases short, with 17 bases between. CDR1 SGHTA and CDR2 FQGNSA come from the germline V gene. This CDR3 region has 16 residues.

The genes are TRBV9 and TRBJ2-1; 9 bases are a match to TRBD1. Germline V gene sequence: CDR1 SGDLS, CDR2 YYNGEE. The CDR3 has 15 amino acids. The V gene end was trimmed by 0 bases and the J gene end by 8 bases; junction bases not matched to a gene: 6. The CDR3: CASSVGGTGWDEQFF. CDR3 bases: TGTGCCAGCAGCGTAGGAGGGACAGGGTGGGATGAGCAGTTCTTC. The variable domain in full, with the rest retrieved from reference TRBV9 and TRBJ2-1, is DSGVTQTPKHLITATGQRVTLRCSPRSGDLSVYWYQQSLDQGLQFLIQYYNGEERAKGNILERFSAQQFPDLHSELNLSSLELGDSALYFCASSVGGTGWDEQFFGPGTRLTVL.

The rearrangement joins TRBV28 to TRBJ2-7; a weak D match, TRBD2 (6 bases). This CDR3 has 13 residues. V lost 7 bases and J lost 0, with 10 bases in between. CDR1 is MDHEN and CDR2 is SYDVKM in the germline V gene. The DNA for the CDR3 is TGTGCCAGCACGGGGGTGAGCTCCTACGAGCAGTACTTC. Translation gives CASTGVSSYEQYF.

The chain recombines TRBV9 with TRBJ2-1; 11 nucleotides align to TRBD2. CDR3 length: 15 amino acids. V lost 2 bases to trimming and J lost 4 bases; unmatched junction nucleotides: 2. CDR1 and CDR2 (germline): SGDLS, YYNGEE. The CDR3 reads CASSVLAGGYNEQFF. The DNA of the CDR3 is TGTGCCAGCAGCGTCCTAGCGGGGGGTTACAATGAGCAGTTCTTC. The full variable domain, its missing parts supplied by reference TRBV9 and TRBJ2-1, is DSGVTQTPKHLITATGQRVTLRCSPRSGDLSVYWYQQSLDQGLQFLIQYYNGEERAKGNILERFSAQQFPDLHSELNLSSLELGDSALYFCASSVLAGGYNEQFFGPGTRLTVL.

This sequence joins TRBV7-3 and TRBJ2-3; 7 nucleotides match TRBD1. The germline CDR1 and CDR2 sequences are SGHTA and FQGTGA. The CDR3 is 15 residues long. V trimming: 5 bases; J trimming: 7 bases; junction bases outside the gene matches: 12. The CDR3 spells CASSMGTAPLNTQYF. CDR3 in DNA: TGTGCCAGCAGCATGGGGACAGCCCCCCTAAATACGCAGTATTTT.

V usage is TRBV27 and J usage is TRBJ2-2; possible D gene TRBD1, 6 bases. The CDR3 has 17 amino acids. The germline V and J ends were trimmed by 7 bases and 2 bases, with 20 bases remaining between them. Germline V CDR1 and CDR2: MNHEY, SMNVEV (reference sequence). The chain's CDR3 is CASNRDMTYSNTGELFF. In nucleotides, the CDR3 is TGTGCCAGCAACCGGGACATGACTTACAGCAACACCGGGGAGCTGTTTTTT.

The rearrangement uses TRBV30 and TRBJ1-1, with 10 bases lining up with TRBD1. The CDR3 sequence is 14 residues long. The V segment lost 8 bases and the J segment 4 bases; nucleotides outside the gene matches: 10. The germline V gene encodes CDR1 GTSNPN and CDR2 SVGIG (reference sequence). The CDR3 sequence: CANSDRGRTTEAFF. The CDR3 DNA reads TGTGCCAATTCAGACAGGGGGCGTACCACTGAAGCTTTCTTT.

In DNA form, the CDR3 reads TGTGCCAGCAGCTTGGATCTTGGCCGGACAGGTTATGCAGATACGCAGTATTTT. Protein: CASSLDLGRTGYADTQYF. This rearrangement joins TRBV7-9 to TRBJ2-3; 7 bases are a match to TRBD1. This CDR3 spans 18 amino acids. V was clipped by 3 bases and J by 4 bases; unmatched bases: 16. CDR1 and CDR2 (germline): SEHNR, FQNEAQ (reference sequence).

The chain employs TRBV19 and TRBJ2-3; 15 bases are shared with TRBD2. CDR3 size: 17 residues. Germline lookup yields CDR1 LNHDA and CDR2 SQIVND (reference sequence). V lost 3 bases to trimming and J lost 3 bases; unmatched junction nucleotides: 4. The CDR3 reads CASSIIGTSGGTDTQYF. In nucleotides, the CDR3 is TGTGCCAGTAGTATCATTGGGACTAGCGGGGGGACAGATACGCAGTATTTT.

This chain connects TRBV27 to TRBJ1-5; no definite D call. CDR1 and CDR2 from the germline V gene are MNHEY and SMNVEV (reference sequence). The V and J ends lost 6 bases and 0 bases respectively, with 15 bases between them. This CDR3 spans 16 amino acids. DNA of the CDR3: TGTGCCAGCAGGCTGCCCCCTACCGGTAGCAATCAGCCCCAGCATTTT. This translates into CASRLPPTGSNQPQHF.

Here the CDR3 DNA reads TGTGCCAGCAGTGAGACAGGGGGTGATCAGCCCCAGCATTTT. This translates into CASSETGGDQPQHF. The gene calls are TRBV6-4 and TRBJ1-5, with 9 nucleotides matching TRBD1. Germline trimming cut 3 bases from V and 5 bases from J; bases unmatched to any gene: 2. Germline V CDR1 and CDR2: MRHNA, SNTAGT. The CDR3 has 14 amino acids.

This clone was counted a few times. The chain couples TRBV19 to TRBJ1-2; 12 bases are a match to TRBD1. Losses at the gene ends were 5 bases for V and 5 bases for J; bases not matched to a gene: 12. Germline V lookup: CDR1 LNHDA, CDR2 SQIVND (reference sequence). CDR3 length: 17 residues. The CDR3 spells CASSPTGQGAIRYGYTF. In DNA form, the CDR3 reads TGTGCCAGTAGTCCCACGGGACAGGGGGCCATCCGGTATGGCTACACCTTC.

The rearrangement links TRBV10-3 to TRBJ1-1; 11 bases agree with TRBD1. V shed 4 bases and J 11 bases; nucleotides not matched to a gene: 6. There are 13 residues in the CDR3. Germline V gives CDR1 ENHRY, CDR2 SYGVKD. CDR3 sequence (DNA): TGTGCCATCAGTGCGGACAGGGGGCGTGTTGCTTTCTTT. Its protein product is CAISADRGRVAFF.

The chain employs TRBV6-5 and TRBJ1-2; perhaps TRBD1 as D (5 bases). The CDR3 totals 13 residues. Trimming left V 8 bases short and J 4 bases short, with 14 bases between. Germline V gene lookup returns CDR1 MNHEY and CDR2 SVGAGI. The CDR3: CASWGLGVYGYTF. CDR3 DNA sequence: TGTGCCAGCTGGGGACTGGGCGTCTATGGCTACACCTTC.

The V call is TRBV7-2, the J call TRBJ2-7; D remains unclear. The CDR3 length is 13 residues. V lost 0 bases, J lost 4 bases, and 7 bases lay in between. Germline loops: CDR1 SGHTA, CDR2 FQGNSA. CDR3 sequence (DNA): TGTGCCAGCAGCTTAGCCCACAGTTACGAGCAGTACTTC. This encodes CASSLAHSYEQYF.

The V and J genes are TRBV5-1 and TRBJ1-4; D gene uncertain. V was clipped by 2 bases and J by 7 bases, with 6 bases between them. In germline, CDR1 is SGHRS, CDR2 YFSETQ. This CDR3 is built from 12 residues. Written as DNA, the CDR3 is TGCGCCAGCAGCTTTGAGGGTGAAAAACTGTTTTTT. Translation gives CASSFEGEKLFF.

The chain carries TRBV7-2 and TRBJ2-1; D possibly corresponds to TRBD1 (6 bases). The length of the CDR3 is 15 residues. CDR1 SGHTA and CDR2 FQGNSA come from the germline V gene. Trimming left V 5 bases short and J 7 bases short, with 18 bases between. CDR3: CASSGVVGAANEQFF. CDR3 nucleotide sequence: TGTGCCAGCAGCGGGGTAGTGGGGGCGGCAAATGAGCAGTTCTTC. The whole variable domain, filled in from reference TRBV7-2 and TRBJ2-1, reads GAGVSQSPSNKVTEKGKDVELRCDPISGHTALYWYRQSLGQGLEFLIYFQGNSAPDKSGLPSDRFSAERTGGSVSTLTIQRTQQEDSAVYLCASSGVVGAANEQFFGPGTRLTVL.

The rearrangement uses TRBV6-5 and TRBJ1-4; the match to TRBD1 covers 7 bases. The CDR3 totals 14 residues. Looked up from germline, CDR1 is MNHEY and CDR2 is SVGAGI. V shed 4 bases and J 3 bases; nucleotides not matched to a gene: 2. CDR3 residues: CASSSQGANEKLFF. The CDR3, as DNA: TGTGCCAGCAGTTCTCAGGGGGCTAATGAAAAACTGTTTTTT.